Presented here are 31 T cell receptor beta chains from one specimen sequenced in a study of early T cells in non-severe SARS-CoV-2 infection. TCRdb reprocessed the 5' RACE reads with MiXCR, giving one entry per CDR3 protein. The sample has approximately 32,000 distinct CDR3 sequences, under 7.5% seen once. Sequences were obtained from whole blood. The receptors were gathered from an adult who was a healthcare worker with PCR-confirmed SARS-CoV-2 infection or an uninfected control (not recorded which).

The sample holds many counts of this clonotype. This chain uses TRBV12-3 or TRBV12-4 with TRBJ1-1; D ambiguous. Trimming took 3 bases from V and 1 from J, leaving 9 bases between them. This CDR3 has 14 residues. The CDR3 reads CASSFAGRNTEAFF. CDR3 coding DNA: TGTGCCAGCAGTTTCGCTGGGCGGAACACTGAAGCTTTCTTT.

This clonotype was seen a handful of times. The chain joins TRBV29-1 to TRBJ2-6, with a weak D call TRBD2 (6 bases). Trimming removed 0 bases from V and 0 bases from J, with 15 bases in between. Germline loops: CDR1 SQVTM, CDR2 ANQGSEA. This CDR3 has 18 amino acids. CDR3: CSVEDVGDWSSGANVLTF. In DNA form, the CDR3 reads TGCAGCGTTGAAGATGTCGGGGACTGGAGCTCTGGGGCCAACGTCCTGACTTTC.

Written as DNA, the CDR3 is TGTGCCAGCAGTATGGCCAGGGGCGCTGAAGCTTTCTTT. Encoded protein: CASSMARGAEAFF. The chain combines TRBV6-1 with TRBJ1-1; possibly TRBD1 for D (6 bases). Germline values: CDR1 MNHNS, CDR2 SASEGT. V shed 5 bases and J shed 6 bases, with 13 bases lying between them. The CDR3 extends over 13 amino acids.

The table lists this clonotype with a few counts. The rearrangement joins TRBV5-1 to TRBJ2-3; D is undetermined. Trimming removed 3 bases from V and 2 bases from J, with 7 bases in between. Germline loops: CDR1 SGHRS, CDR2 YFSETQ. This CDR3 contains 13 residues. Here the CDR3 reads CASSSTTTDTQYF. DNA for the CDR3: TGCGCCAGCAGCTCCACCACCACAGATACGCAGTATTTT.

This clonotype was counted many times. V is TRBV27 and J is TRBJ1-2; weak D call: TRBD1 (6 bases). This CDR3 is 14 amino acids long. Trimming shortened V by 2 bases and J by 5 bases, and 12 bases separated the two germline ends. CDR1 and CDR2 (germline): MNHEY, SMNVEV (reference sequence). The CDR3 nucleotides read TGTGCCAGCAGTTTACACGGGGGCGGGTATGGCTACACCTTC. This sequence encodes CASSLHGGGYGYTF.

This clonotype was detected ten times or more. This rearrangement joins TRBV7-8 to TRBJ2-1; D possibly corresponds to TRBD2 (6 bases). This CDR3 contains 21 residues. V was trimmed by 1 base and J by 0 bases, leaving 25 bases between them. Germline CDR1 and CDR2: SGHVS and FQNEAQ. CDR3 loop: CASSLEGVNFRKTSSYNEQFF. The CDR3 DNA follows: TGTGCCAGCAGCTTAGAAGGCGTCAACTTCCGAAAGACTAGCTCCTACAATGAGCAGTTCTTC.

Ten or more counts support this clonotype. This chain links TRBV4-3 with TRBJ1-3, with D unresolved. This CDR3 spans 15 amino acids. The germline V gene has CDR1 LGHNA and CDR2 YSLEER. The V end was cut by 0 bases, the J end by 0 bases, with 6 bases between. Here the CDR3 reads CASSQDRISGNTIYF. The CDR3, as DNA: TGCGCCAGCAGCCAAGATCGGATCTCTGGAAACACCATATATTTT.

The table lists this clonotype with many counts. This chain connects TRBV10-1 to TRBJ2-1; D is possibly TRBD1 or TRBD2 (6 bases each). The CDR3 is 14 residues long. The germline gives CDR1 WNHNN, CDR2 SYGVQD (reference sequence). The V and J ends lost 2 bases and 9 bases respectively, with 14 bases between them. The CDR3: CASSEKWGAGEQFF. CDR3 coding DNA: TGCGCCAGCAGTGAGAAGTGGGGGGCGGGTGAGCAGTTCTTC.

In this sample, this clonotype turned up a few times. The rearrangement uses TRBV27 and TRBJ2-7, with D possibly matching TRBD2 (5 bases). Looked up from germline, CDR1 is MNHEY and CDR2 is SMNVEV (reference sequence). V lost 2 bases to trimming and J lost 3 bases, with 8 bases between them. The CDR3 extends over 13 amino acids. The CDR3 nucleotides are TGTGCCAGCAGTTTAGAGCGGAGCTACGAGCAGTACTTC. This encodes CASSLERSYEQYF.

This clonotype appeared many times. The CDR3 DNA reads TGTGCCAGCAGCTTAGTAATGGAGACGGAGCAGTTCTTC. It specifies CASSLVMETEQFF. V gene TRBV11-2 combines with J gene TRBJ2-1; no clear D. Germline V gene lookup returns CDR1 SGHAT and CDR2 FQNNGV. Trimming took off 1 base at V and 10 bases at J, with 11 bases between the two ends. This CDR3 has 13 residues.

This clonotype came up many times. The rearrangement links TRBV9 to TRBJ1-1, with TRBD1 matching over 8 bases. The length of the CDR3 is 15 residues. J lost 4 bases, V lost 0 bases, and 5 bases had no gene match. Germline V gene lookup returns CDR1 SGDLS and CDR2 YYNGEE. The CDR3: CASSVGGQDSTEAFF. CDR3 nucleotide sequence: TGTGCCAGCAGCGTAGGGGGACAGGACTCCACTGAAGCTTTCTTT.

The chain employs TRBV3-1 and TRBJ1-2; D is uncertain. Trimming left V 3 bases short and J 6 bases short, with 17 bases between. CDR1 is LGHDT, CDR2 YNNKEL, per germline (reference sequence). The CDR3 extends over 15 amino acids. CDR3 region: CASSQSLTILDGYTF. Here the CDR3 DNA reads TGTGCCAGCAGCCAGAGCCTGACAATCTTGGATGGCTACACCTTC.

This clonotype is classed as medium-sized. The chain couples TRBV7-8 to TRBJ2-3; 12 nucleotides match TRBD2. The J segment lost 6 bases and the V segment lost 5 bases, leaving 21 bases of the junction unmatched. Germline V lookup: CDR1 SGHVS, CDR2 FQNEAQ. The CDR3 contains 20 residues. CDR3 residues: CASSIRDTFPGLAGTDTQYF. The CDR3 nucleotides read TGTGCCAGCAGCATACGGGACACCTTCCCGGGACTAGCGGGTACGGATACGCAGTATTTT. Drawing the rest from reference TRBV7-8 and TRBJ2-3, the complete variable domain is GAGVSQSPRYKVAKRGQDVALRCDPISGHVSLFWYQQALGQGPEFLTYFQNEAQLDKSGLPSDRFFAERPEGSVSTLKIQRTQQEDSAVYLCASSIRDTFPGLAGTDTQYFGPGTRLTVL.

This clonotype was counted at least ten times. V is TRBV20-1 and J is TRBJ2-3; possibly TRBD2 for D (5 bases). V gave up 6 bases and J gave up 5 bases, with 18 bases separating them. The germline V gene has CDR1 DFQATT and CDR2 SNEGSKA (reference sequence). CDR3 length equals 14 residues. The CDR3 is CSAAAPSFGDTQYF. For the CDR3, the DNA is TGCAGTGCCGCGGCCCCTAGCTTCGGAGATACGCAGTATTTT.

This clonotype was observed a handful of times. The chain recombines TRBV7-6 with TRBJ2-7; the D gene is possibly TRBD2 (6 bases). CDR3 length equals 15 residues. Per germline, CDR1 SGHVS and CDR2 FNYEAQ. V lost 1 base and J lost 7, with 17 bases in between. The CDR3 bases are TGTGCCAGCAGCTTAGGACTAGTCCAATTTGGGGAGCAGTACTTC. It yields the protein CASSLGLVQFGEQYF.

This clonotype was picked up a small number of times. This chain connects TRBV7-3 to TRBJ2-1; TRBD2 is a possible D gene (5 bases). The CDR3 sequence is 13 residues long. Germline CDR1 and CDR2: SGHTA and FQGTGA. The V end was cut by 5 bases, the J end by 12 bases, with 17 bases between. The CDR3 sequence is CASSPRETARQFF. The CDR3 region has the DNA TGTGCCAGCAGCCCCCGGGAAACCGCGAGGCAGTTCTTC. Supplemented by reference TRBV7-3 and TRBJ2-1, the full variable domain reads GAGVSQTPSNKVTEKGKYVELRCDPISGHTALYWYRQSLGQGPEFLIYFQGTGAADDSGLPNDRFFAVRPEGSVSTLKIQRTERGDSAVYLCASSPRETARQFFGPGTRLTVL.

At least ten counts were recorded for this clonotype. The chain combines TRBV6-5 with TRBJ2-7, with D maybe TRBD1 (5 bases). V was shortened by 0 bases and J by 3 bases, with 9 bases between the two germline ends. The CDR3 contains 14 residues. Germline V lookup: CDR1 MNHEY, CDR2 SVGAGI. The CDR3 protein is CASSYSAGIYEQYF. The CDR3 DNA sequence: TGTGCCAGCAGTTACTCGGCAGGGATCTACGAGCAGTACTTC.

This clonotype has a handful of counts. The J gene is TRBJ2-3, the V gene TRBV9; tentative D call: TRBD2 (5 bases). CDR3 length: 16 residues. The germline gives CDR1 SGDLS, CDR2 YYNGEE. V was pared by 4 bases and J by 4 bases, with 19 bases between. CDR3 sequence (DNA): TGTGCCAGCAGCCGTCGAGCAGCGAGGGCCGCAGATACGCAGTATTTT. Amino acids: CASSRRAARAADTQYF.

The chain links TRBV7-8 to TRBJ2-1; no reliable D call. V lost 6 bases and J 1 base, leaving 16 bases between the germline ends. Looked up from germline, CDR1 is SGHVS and CDR2 is FQNEAQ. The CDR3 has 16 residues. The CDR3 DNA is TGTGCCAGCAGTCCTGGACGGATCCCATCCTACAATGAGCAGTTCTTC. Its translation: CASSPGRIPSYNEQFF.

This clonotype was counted ten times or more. This rearrangement joins TRBV5-1 to TRBJ2-5, with 7 bases fitting TRBD1. V was pared by 0 bases and J by 2 bases, with 4 bases of the junction left unmatched. This CDR3 contains 15 residues. Germline lookup yields CDR1 SGHRS and CDR2 YFSETQ. The DNA for the CDR3 is TGCGCCAGCAGCTTGGCTGGGACAGTACAAGAGACCCAGTACTTC. Its translation: CASSLAGTVQETQYF.

This clonotype was counted many times. V usage is TRBV7-2 and J usage is TRBJ2-3, with 9 nucleotides matching TRBD1. Germline CDR1 is SGHTA and CDR2 is FQGNSA. V lost 5 bases, J lost 7 bases, and 13 bases stayed unmatched. There are 16 residues in the CDR3. CDR3 sequence: CASSPPRGQGDNTQYF. CDR3 bases: TGTGCCAGCAGCCCCCCCCGGGGACAGGGAGACAATACGCAGTATTTT.

The rearrangement joins TRBV5-4 to TRBJ1-1; no clear D gene. The V gene lost 3 bases and the J gene lost 5 bases, with 17 bases spanning the gap. Per germline, CDR1 SGHNT and CDR2 YYREEE (reference sequence). The CDR3 is made up of 15 amino acids. The CDR3 nucleotides read TGTGCCAGCAGCTCCCAGGTTAAACAGAGGACTGAAGCTTTCTTT. It translates to CASSSQVKQRTEAFF.

This clonotype has ten or more counts. The rearrangement uses TRBV2 and TRBJ2-1, with a weak D call TRBD2 (5 bases). The CDR3 consists of 14 residues. CDR1 is SNHLY, CDR2 FYNNEI, per germline. V lost 3 bases to trimming and J lost 4 bases, with 10 bases between them. CDR3 residues: CASSDVRVYNEQFF. The DNA of the CDR3 is TGTGCCAGCAGTGATGTGCGGGTTTACAATGAGCAGTTCTTC.

This clonotype has a count of ten or more. The V and J genes are TRBV30 and TRBJ2-1; D remains ambiguous. Trimming took 5 bases from V and 4 from J, leaving 9 bases between them. The CDR3 spans 12 residues. CDR1 and CDR2 (germline): GTSNPN, SVGIG (reference sequence). Here the CDR3 reads CAWAEAYNEQFF. DNA of the CDR3: TGTGCCTGGGCTGAAGCTTACAATGAGCAGTTCTTC.

This clonotype was detected ten times or more. This chain links TRBV6-1 with TRBJ2-3; TRBD2 agrees at 10 bases. V was pared by 8 bases and J by 1 base, with 9 bases of the junction left unmatched. This CDR3 has 16 residues. Looked up from germline, CDR1 is MNHNS and CDR2 is SASEGT. This chain's CDR3 is CASRPEGTSGTDTQYF. Written as DNA, the CDR3 is TGTGCCAGCCGACCGGAGGGGACTAGCGGCACAGATACGCAGTATTTT.

This clonotype has only a few counts. The V call is TRBV6-1, the J call TRBJ2-1; possible D gene TRBD1, 6 bases. The CDR3 contains 20 residues. The V end was cut by 4 bases, the J end by 0 bases, with 25 bases between. The germline V gene encodes CDR1 MNHNS and CDR2 SASEGT. DNA of the CDR3: TGTGCCAGCAGTGCCCGTGACTCCACGACAGGTCTTAGCTCCTACAATGAGCAGTTCTTC. Amino acid sequence: CASSARDSTTGLSSYNEQFF.

Ten or more counts support this clonotype. The chain couples TRBV7-2 to TRBJ1-1; maybe TRBD1 (5 bases). Germline values: CDR1 SGHTA, CDR2 FQGNSA. Trimming left V 3 bases short and J 2 bases short, with 10 bases between. There are 14 residues in the CDR3. The CDR3 loop is CASSFYGANTEAFF. The DNA for the CDR3 is TGTGCCAGCAGCTTCTACGGGGCTAACACTGAAGCTTTCTTT.

Judged by abundance, this clonotype is medium-sized (0.01 to 0.1%). The chain uses TRBV15 and TRBJ2-1; 12 positions agree with TRBD2. The CDR3 is made up of 14 amino acids. Unmatched junction bases numbered 8, after V lost 7 bases and J lost 10 bases. Germline assignment: CDR1 LNHNV and CDR2 YYDKDF (reference sequence). CDR3 coding DNA: TGTGCCACCAACCCTAGCGGGAGGGCCGAAGAGCAGTTCTTC. Its protein is CATNPSGRAEEQFF.

The chain carries TRBV11-1 and TRBJ2-7; D might be TRBD1 (6 bases). The germline V gene has CDR1 SGHAT and CDR2 FQDESV (reference sequence). This CDR3 spans 15 amino acids. Trimming stripped 6 bases from V and 0 bases from J, with 15 bases between. CDR3 sequence reads: CASSRGTTNSYEQYF. Here the CDR3 DNA reads TGTGCCAGCAGTCGAGGGACAACCAACTCCTACGAGCAGTACTTC.

The chain carries TRBV27 and TRBJ2-1, with a possible D match to TRBD1 (6 bases). Germline V gene data show CDR1 as MNHEY and CDR2 as SMNVEV (reference sequence). The CDR3 is 15 residues long. Trimming took off 2 bases at V and 10 bases at J, with 18 bases between the two ends. CDR3 region: CASSLLGQSLGEQFF. CDR3 nucleotides: TGTGCCAGCAGTTTACTGGGACAAAGCCTGGGGGAGCAGTTCTTC.

This sequence joins TRBV12-3 or TRBV12-4 and TRBJ2-3, with D possibly TRBD2 on 5 matching bases. The CDR3 extends over 16 amino acids. V was pared by 6 bases and J by 0 bases, with 16 bases between. The CDR3: CASSPGSQTSTDTQYF. The CDR3 region has the DNA TGTGCCAGCAGCCCGGGATCGCAAACTAGCACAGATACGCAGTATTTT.